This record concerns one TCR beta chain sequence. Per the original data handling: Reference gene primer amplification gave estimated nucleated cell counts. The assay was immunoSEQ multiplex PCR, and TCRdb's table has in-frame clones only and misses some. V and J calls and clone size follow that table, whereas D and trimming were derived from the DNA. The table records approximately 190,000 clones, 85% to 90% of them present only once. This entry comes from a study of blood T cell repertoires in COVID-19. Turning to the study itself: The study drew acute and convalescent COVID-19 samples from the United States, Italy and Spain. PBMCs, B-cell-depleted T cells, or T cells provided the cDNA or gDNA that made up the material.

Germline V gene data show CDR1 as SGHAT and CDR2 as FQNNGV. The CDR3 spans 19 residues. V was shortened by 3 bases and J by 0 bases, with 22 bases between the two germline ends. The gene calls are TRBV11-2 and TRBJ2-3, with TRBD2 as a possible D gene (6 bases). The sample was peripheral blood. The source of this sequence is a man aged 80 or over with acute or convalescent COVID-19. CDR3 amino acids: CASSFPTSGVAASTDTQYF. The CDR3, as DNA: TGTGCCAGCAGCTTCCCAACTTCGGGAGTTGCGGCCAGCACAGATACGCAGTATTTT.